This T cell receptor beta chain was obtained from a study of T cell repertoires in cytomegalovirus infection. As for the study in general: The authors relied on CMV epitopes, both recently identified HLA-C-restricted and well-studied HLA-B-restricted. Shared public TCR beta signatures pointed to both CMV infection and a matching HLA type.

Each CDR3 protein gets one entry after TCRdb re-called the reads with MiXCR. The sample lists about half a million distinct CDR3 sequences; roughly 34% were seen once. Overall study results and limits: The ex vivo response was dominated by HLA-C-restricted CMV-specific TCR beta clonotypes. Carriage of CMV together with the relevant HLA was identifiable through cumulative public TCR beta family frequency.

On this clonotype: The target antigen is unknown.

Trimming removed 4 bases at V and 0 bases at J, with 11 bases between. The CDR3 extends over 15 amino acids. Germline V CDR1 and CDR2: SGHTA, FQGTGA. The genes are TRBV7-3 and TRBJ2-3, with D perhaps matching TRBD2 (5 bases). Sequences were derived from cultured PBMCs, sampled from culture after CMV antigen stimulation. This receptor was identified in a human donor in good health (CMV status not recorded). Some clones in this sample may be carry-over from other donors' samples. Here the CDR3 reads CASSSADSSTDTQYF. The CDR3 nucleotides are TGTGCCAGCAGCTCAGCGGATTCTAGCACAGATACGCAGTATTTT.